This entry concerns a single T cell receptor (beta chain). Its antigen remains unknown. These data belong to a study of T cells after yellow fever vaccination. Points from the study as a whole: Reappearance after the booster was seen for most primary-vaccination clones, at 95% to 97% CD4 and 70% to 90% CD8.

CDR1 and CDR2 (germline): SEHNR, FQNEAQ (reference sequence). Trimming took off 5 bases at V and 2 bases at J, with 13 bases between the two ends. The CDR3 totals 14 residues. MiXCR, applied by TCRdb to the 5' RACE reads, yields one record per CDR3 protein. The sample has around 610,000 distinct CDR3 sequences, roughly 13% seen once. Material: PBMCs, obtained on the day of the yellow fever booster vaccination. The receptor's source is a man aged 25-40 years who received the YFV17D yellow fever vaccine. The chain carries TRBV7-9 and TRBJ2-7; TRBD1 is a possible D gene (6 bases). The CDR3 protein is CASSRDKAAYEQYF. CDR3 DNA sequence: TGTGCCAGCAGCCGGGACAAGGCGGCCTACGAGCAGTACTTC.